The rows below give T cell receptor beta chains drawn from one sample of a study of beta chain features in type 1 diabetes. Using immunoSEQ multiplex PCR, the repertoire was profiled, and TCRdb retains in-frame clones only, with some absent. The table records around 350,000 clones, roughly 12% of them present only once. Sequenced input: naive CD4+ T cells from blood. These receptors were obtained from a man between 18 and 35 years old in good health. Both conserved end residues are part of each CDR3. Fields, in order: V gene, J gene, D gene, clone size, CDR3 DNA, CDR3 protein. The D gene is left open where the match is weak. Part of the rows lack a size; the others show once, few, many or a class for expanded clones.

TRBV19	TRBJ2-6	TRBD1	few	TGTGCCAGTAAGACAGGGGATGGGCTGGCCAACGTCCTGACTTTC	CASKTGDGLANVLTF
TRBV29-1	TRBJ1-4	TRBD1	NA	TGCAGCGTCCCCACGGTCGCAGGGGGCGAAGAAAAACTGTTTTTT	CSVPTVAGGEEKLFF
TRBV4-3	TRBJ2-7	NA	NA	TGCGCCAGCAGCCAAAGCGGCCGACAGCAGTACTTC	CASSQSGRQQYF
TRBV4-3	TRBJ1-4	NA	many	TGCGCCAGCAGCCAAGACACTTCAACTAATGAAAAACTGTTTTTT	CASSQDTSTNEKLFF
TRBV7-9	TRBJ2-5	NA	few	TGTGCCAGCAGCCAAGGACAATCCCAAGAGACCCAGTACTTC	CASSQGQSQETQYF
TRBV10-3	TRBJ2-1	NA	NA	TGTGCCATCAGCCCGGGAACCGGACTGGTCTCCAATGAGCAGTTCTTC	CAISPGTGLVSNEQFF
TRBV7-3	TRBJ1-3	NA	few	TGTGCCAGCAGCATGGGAGCGGGGCCTGGAAACACCATATATTTT	CASSMGAGPGNTIYF
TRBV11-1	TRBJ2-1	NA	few	TGTGCCAGCAGCGACCGGGAGCCGGGTGAGCAGTTCTTC	CASSDREPGEQFF
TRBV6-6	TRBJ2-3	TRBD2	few	TGTGCCAGCAGTTACTCGACTAGCGGGGTGGAAGATACGCAGTATTTT	CASSYSTSGVEDTQYF
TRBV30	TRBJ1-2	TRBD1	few	TGTGCCTGGAGCGGGACAGGAAACTATGGCTACACCTTC	CAWSGTGNYGYTF
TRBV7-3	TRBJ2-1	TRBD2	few	TGTGCCAGCAGCCCATCACTAGCGAACAATGAGCAGTTCTTC	CASSPSLANNEQFF
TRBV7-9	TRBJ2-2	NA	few	TGTGCCAGCAGCTTAACTCCGAACACCGGGGAGCTGTTTTTT	CASSLTPNTGELFF
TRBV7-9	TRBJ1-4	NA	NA	TGTGCCAGCAGCCTGACTCCCGCGGAAAAACTGTTTTTT	CASSLTPAEKLFF
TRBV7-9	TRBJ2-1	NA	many	TGTGCCAGCAGCCAGGGGACATCCTACAATGAGCAGTTCTTC	CASSQGTSYNEQFF
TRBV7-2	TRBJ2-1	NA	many	TGTGCCAGCAGCCAAGTAACTAATGAGCAGTTCTTC	CASSQVTNEQFF
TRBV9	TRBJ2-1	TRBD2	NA	TGTGCCAGCAGCTCCAAAGCTAGCGGGAGTCCATACAATGAGCAGTTCTTC	CASSSKASGSPYNEQFF
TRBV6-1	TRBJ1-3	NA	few	TGTGCCAGCAGTGAATATCGGTATGGAAACACCATATATTTT	CASSEYRYGNTIYF
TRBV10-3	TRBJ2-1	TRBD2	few	TGTGCCATCAGCTCTGGGGCGGGAGGCGCAGACAATGAGCAGTTCTTC	CAISSGAGGADNEQFF
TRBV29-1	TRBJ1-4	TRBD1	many	TGCAGCGCCTCCGGGACAGGCTATGAAAAACTGTTTTTT	CSASGTGYEKLFF
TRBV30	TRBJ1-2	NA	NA	TGTGCCTGGAGCCGATCTAGGCCGGCTCCCTATGGCTACACCTTC	CAWSRSRPAPYGYTF
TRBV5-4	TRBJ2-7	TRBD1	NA	TGTGCCAGCAGCTTCGGACAGGGGGCTCTCTCCCACGAGCAGTACTTC	CASSFGQGALSHEQYF
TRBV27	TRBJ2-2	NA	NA	TGTGCCAGCACCCGACAGACGAACACCGGGGAGCTGTTTTTT	CASTRQTNTGELFF
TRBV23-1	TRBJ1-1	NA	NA	TGCGCCAGCAGTCATACGGGGGTCATGAACACTGAAGCTTTCTTT	CASSHTGVMNTEAFF
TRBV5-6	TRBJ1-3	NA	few	TGTGCCAGCAGCTTGGGCAGACATGGAAACACCATATATTTT	CASSLGRHGNTIYF
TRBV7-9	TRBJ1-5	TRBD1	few	TGTGCCAGCAGCCTCGGGACAGATAGCAATCAGCCCCAGCATTTT	CASSLGTDSNQPQHF
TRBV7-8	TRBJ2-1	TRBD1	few	TGTGCCAGCAGCGTAGACAGGGGGCAAAGCTCCTACAATGAGCAGTTCTTC	CASSVDRGQSSYNEQFF
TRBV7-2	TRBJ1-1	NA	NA	TGTGCCAGCAGCTTATGGGCGCACACTGAAGCTTTCTTT	CASSLWAHTEAFF
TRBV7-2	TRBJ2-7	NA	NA	TGTGCCAGCAGCTTAGGGCGAACTAGAAACGCCTACGAGCAGTACTTC	CASSLGRTRNAYEQYF
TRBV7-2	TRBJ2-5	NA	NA	TGTGCCAGCAGCCCCAGCTGGGCCGAGGAGACCCAGTACTTC	CASSPSWAEETQYF
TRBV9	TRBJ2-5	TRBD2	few	TGTGCCAGCAGCCCGCAAAGCGGGAGCGAGACCCAGTACTTC	CASSPQSGSETQYF
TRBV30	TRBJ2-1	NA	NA	TGTGCCTGGACTAGCAGATACTACAATGAGCAGTTCTTC	CAWTSRYYNEQFF
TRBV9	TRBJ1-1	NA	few	TGTGCCAGCAGCGCCCGGACAGCGAACACTGAAGCTTTCTTT	CASSARTANTEAFF
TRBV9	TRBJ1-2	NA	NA	TGTGCCAGCAGCGTTGACAAGAACTATGGCTACACCTTC	CASSVDKNYGYTF
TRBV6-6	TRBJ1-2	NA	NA	TGTGCCAGCTCGGGAGGCTATGGCTACACCTTC	CASSGGYGYTF
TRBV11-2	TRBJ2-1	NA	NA	TGTGCCAGCAGCCCAACACGCGGAAATGAGCAGTTCTTC	CASSPTRGNEQFF